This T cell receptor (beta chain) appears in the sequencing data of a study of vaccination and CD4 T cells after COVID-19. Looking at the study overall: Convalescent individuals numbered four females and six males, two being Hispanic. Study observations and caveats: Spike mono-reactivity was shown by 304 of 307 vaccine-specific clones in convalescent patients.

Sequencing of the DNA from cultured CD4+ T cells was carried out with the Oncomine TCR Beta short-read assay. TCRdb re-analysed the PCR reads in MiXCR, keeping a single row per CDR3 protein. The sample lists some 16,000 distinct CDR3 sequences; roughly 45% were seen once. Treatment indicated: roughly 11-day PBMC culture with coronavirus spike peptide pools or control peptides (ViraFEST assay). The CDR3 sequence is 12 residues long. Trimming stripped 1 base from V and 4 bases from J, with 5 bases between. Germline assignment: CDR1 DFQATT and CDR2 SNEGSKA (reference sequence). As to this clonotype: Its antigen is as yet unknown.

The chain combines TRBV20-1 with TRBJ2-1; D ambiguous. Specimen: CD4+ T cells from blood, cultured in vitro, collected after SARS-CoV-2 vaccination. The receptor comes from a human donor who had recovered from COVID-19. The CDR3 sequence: CSARGDYNEQFF. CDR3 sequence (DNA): TGCAGTGCTAGAGGAGATTACAATGAGCAGTTCTTC.